Shown below are 31 T cell receptor beta chains from a single sample sequenced in a study of PD-1 blockade in classical Hodgkin lymphoma. Assay used: immunoSEQ multiplex PCR; TCRdb lists only in-frame clones, some missing. The table has fewer than 8,000 clones, roughly 84% seen once. With no exception, relapse followed autologous stem cell transplantation in all patients, and brentuximab vedotin exposure varied. The source was peripheral blood mononuclear cells (PBMCs), collected before the second cycle of nivolumab. The receptors stem from a human donor with classical Hodgkin lymphoma.

The sample holds one count of this clone. The chain employs TRBV18 and TRBJ1-2; D is uncertain. The CDR3 is made up of 14 amino acids. The ends were cut back, 2 bases at V and 4 bases at J, with 11 bases in the middle. CDR1 and CDR2 from the germline V gene are KGHSH and LQKENI. The CDR3 reads CASSPGGPGYGYTF. CDR3 sequence (DNA): TGTGCCAGCTCACCAGGAGGTCCGGGCTATGGCTACACCTTC. Full variable domain (outside the CDR3, taken from reference TRBV18 and TRBJ1-2): NAGVMQNPRHLVRRRGQEARLRCSPMKGHSHVYWYRQLPEEGLKFMVYLQKENIIDESGMPKERFSAEFPKEGPSILRIQQVVRGDSAAYFCASSPGGPGYGYTFGSGTRLTVV.

The chain employs TRBV11-1 and TRBJ1-2; D gene ambiguous. The CDR3 consists of 12 residues. Trimming left V 4 bases short and J 5 bases short, with 8 bases between. Germline values: CDR1 SGHAT, CDR2 FQDESV (reference sequence). The CDR3 region is CASSSGFYGYTF. Here the CDR3 DNA reads TGTGCCAGCAGCTCAGGATTTTATGGCTACACCTTC.

The gene calls are TRBV5-6 and TRBJ1-1; no reliable D call. CDR1 SGHDT and CDR2 YYEEEE come from the germline V gene. CDR3 size: 14 residues. Trimming removed 4 bases at V and 4 bases at J, with 14 bases between. This chain's CDR3 is CASSPAWVGTEAFF. The CDR3 nucleotides read TGTGCCAGCAGCCCTGCTTGGGTGGGCACTGAAGCTTTCTTT.

Judged by abundance, this clone is medium-sized. The genes are TRBV7-9 and TRBJ2-3; 8 positions agree with TRBD2. The CDR3 contains 15 residues. CDR1 is SEHNR and CDR2 is FQNEAQ in the germline V gene (reference sequence). V trimming: 0 bases; J trimming: 3 bases; junction bases outside the gene matches: 2. The CDR3 nucleotides are TGTGCCAGCAGCTTAGCTAGCGGGATTACAGATACGCAGTATTTT. Encoded protein: CASSLASGITDTQYF.

The chain uses TRBV29-1 and TRBJ2-3; D is uncertain. V lost 1 base and J 0 bases, leaving 2 bases between the germline ends. From germline, CDR1 is SQVTM and CDR2 ANQGSEA. The CDR3 is made up of 12 amino acids. This CDR3 reads CSVEGSTDTQYF. The DNA of the CDR3 is TGCAGCGTTGAAGGCAGCACAGATACGCAGTATTTT.

This clone was detected only once. The J gene is TRBJ2-2, the V gene TRBV28, with D tentatively TRBD1 (5 bases). Trimming pared 2 bases from V and 0 bases from J, leaving 7 bases between. Germline values: CDR1 MDHEN, CDR2 SYDVKM. CDR3 length: 15 residues. The CDR3 here is CASSLTGANTGELFF. The CDR3 nucleotides read TGTGCCAGCAGTTTAACAGGAGCGAACACCGGGGAGCTGTTTTTT.

J is TRBJ1-1 and V is TRBV10-3, with TRBD1 matching 8 bases. Looked up from germline, CDR1 is ENHRY and CDR2 is SYGVKD. Germline trimming cut 6 bases from V and 3 bases from J; bases unmatched to any gene: 6. This CDR3 is built from 14 residues. DNA for the CDR3: TGTGCCATCAGGGCCGGGACAGGCGACACTGAAGCTTTCTTT. Translated, it gives CAIRAGTGDTEAFF.

V and J are TRBV18 and TRBJ2-6; 8 bases agree with TRBD1. The CDR3 runs 15 residues. CDR1 is KGHSH and CDR2 is LQKENI in the germline V gene. J lost 2 bases, V lost 6 bases, and 3 bases had no gene match. The CDR3 protein is CASSRTGTGANVLTF. The CDR3, as DNA: TGTGCCAGCTCCCGGACAGGGACTGGGGCCAACGTCCTGACTTTC.

The chain couples TRBV5-6 to TRBJ1-3, with 9 positions matching TRBD1. The CDR3 has 17 residues. Germline V gene lookup returns CDR1 SGHDT and CDR2 YYEEEE. V was clipped by 5 bases and J by 1 base; unmatched bases: 10. In nucleotides, the CDR3 is TGTGCCAGCAGTACTCCGAGGACAGGGGTATCTGGAAACACCATATATTTT. Residues: CASSTPRTGVSGNTIYF.

The gene calls are TRBV7-9 and TRBJ2-4, with 9 bases identical to TRBD2. The J segment lost 8 bases and the V segment lost 8 bases, leaving 4 bases of the junction unmatched. Looked up from germline, CDR1 is SEHNR and CDR2 is FQNEAQ (reference sequence). The CDR3 contains 12 residues. CDR3 loop: CASGLAIDIQYF. CDR3 DNA: TGTGCCAGCGGACTAGCGATAGACATTCAGTACTTC. Based on the CDR3 plus reference TRBV7-9 and TRBJ2-4, the full variable domain is DTGVSQNPRHKITKRGQNVTFRCDPISEHNRLYWYRQTLGQGPEFLTYFQNEAQLEKSRLLSDRFSAERPKGSFSTLEIQRTEQGDSAMYLCASGLAIDIQYFGAGTRLSVL.

This clone has just a few counts. The genes are TRBV11-2 and TRBJ2-5; maybe TRBD2 (6 bases). This CDR3 comprises 13 residues. Germline V lookup: CDR1 SGHAT, CDR2 FQNNGV. Trimming cost V 2 bases and J 5 bases, with 9 bases left between them. CDR3 coding DNA: TGTGCCAGCAGCTTATGGGAGGCCGAGACCCAGTACTTC. This translates into CASSLWEAETQYF.

V gene TRBV19 combines with J gene TRBJ2-1; possible D gene TRBD2, 5 bases. Trimming stripped 3 bases from V and 1 base from J, with 13 bases between. CDR3 length: 16 residues. From germline, CDR1 is LNHDA and CDR2 SQIVND (reference sequence). In DNA, the CDR3 is TGTGCCAGTAGTATTGCTCGGGGTGGGTCCTACAATGAGCAGTTCTTC. Translation gives CASSIARGGSYNEQFF.

This chain links TRBV6-1 with TRBJ2-7, with 7 positions matching TRBD1. V shed 3 bases and J 3 bases; nucleotides not matched to a gene: 11. CDR3 length: 16 residues. Germline V CDR1 and CDR2: MNHNS, SASEGT. The CDR3 reads CASSDLLGGRLYEQYV. Written as DNA, the CDR3 is TGTGCCAGCAGTGACCTCCTAGGGGGCAGGCTCTACGAGCAGTACGTC.

This clone rates as hyperexpanded (1% or more). The genes are TRBV15 and TRBJ1-5; D is perhaps TRBD1 (6 bases). The CDR3 is 15 residues long. Trimming cost V 3 bases and J 7 bases, with 16 bases left between them. The germline CDR1 and CDR2 sequences are LNHNV and YYDKDF (reference sequence). The CDR3 bases are TGTGCCACCAGCAGCGGCAGGGGCCCGGGCCAGCCCCAGCATTTT. Encoded protein: CATSSGRGPGQPQHF.

This clone occurred a few times. This chain connects TRBV5-6 to TRBJ1-1; TRBD1 is a possible D gene (5 bases). From germline, CDR1 is SGHDT and CDR2 YYEEEE. The CDR3 consists of 14 residues. The V end lost 4 bases, the J end lost 1 base, and 11 bases lay between the germline ends. The CDR3 spells CASSPGRGNTEAFF. The CDR3 DNA sequence: TGTGCCAGCAGCCCGGGGAGGGGGAACACTGAAGCTTTCTTT.

The genes are TRBV2 and TRBJ1-5; tentatively, D is TRBD1 (5 bases). V was pared by 0 bases and J by 12 bases, with 15 bases between. CDR3 length: 14 residues. Germline CDR1 reads SNHLY; CDR2 reads FYNNEI. CDR3 sequence: CASSEALQVNLQHF. For the CDR3, the DNA is TGTGCCAGCAGTGAAGCGCTACAGGTGAACCTCCAGCATTTT.

J is TRBJ1-3 and V is TRBV6-1; no firm D call. Germline V gene lookup returns CDR1 MNHNS and CDR2 SASEGT. The germline V and J ends were trimmed by 4 bases and 2 bases, with 12 bases remaining between them. The CDR3 spans 15 residues. The CDR3 reads CASSVNSIPGNTIYF. The CDR3 DNA reads as TGTGCCAGCAGTGTCAACAGCATTCCTGGAAACACCATATATTTT.

The CDR3 reads CASSLGRVRTDTQYF. Here the CDR3 DNA reads TGTGCCAGCAGCTTAGGTAGGGTGAGGACAGATACGCAGTATTTT. The chain carries TRBV7-8 and TRBJ2-3, with D hard to call. CDR1 and CDR2 from the germline V gene are SGHVS and FQNEAQ. Trimming removed 1 base at V and 3 bases at J, with 11 bases between. This CDR3 is built from 15 residues.

The chain employs TRBV10-2 and TRBJ1-3; 8 nucleotides agree with TRBD1. Looked up from germline, CDR1 is WSHSY and CDR2 is SAAADI. The CDR3 consists of 15 residues. Trimming cost V 6 bases and J 0 bases; bases outside gene matches: 4. This chain's CDR3 is CASSGGQGSGNTIYF. In DNA, the CDR3 is TGCGCCAGCAGCGGCGGACAGGGCTCTGGAAACACCATATATTTT.

This clone ranks as hyperexpanded. DNA for the CDR3: TGTGCCAGCAGCTTAGGCGGCCTCTGGGGGCAGTACGTC. Residues: CASSLGGLWGQYV. The V call is TRBV7-9, the J call TRBJ2-7; D not resolved. Trimming removed 1 base at V and 9 bases at J, with 13 bases between. The CDR3 is 13 residues long. Germline CDR1 SEHNR, CDR2 FQNEAQ (reference sequence).

The V and J genes are TRBV4-1 and TRBJ1-2, with D maybe TRBD1 (5 bases). The V gene's germline CDR1 is MGHRA and CDR2 YSYEKL. Trimming stripped 4 bases from V and 8 bases from J, with 20 bases between. The CDR3 spans 15 residues. The CDR3 sequence is CASSPIRGRGEGYTF. The CDR3 nucleotides read TGCGCCAGCAGCCCCATTAGAGGCCGGGGGGAGGGCTACACCTTC.

This clone was found once. This sequence joins TRBV6-1 and TRBJ1-5; D gene uncertain. The CDR3 length is 15 residues. Germline V gene lookup returns CDR1 MNHNS and CDR2 SASEGT. Trimming cost V 5 bases and J 1 base, with 12 bases left between them. Here the CDR3 DNA reads TGTGCCAGCAGTCTACGGGCTCGAAGCAATCAGCCCCAGCATTTT. Translating it yields CASSLRARSNQPQHF.

This chain uses TRBV7-2 with TRBJ2-5, with 7 bases aligning to TRBD2. CDR1 is SGHTA, CDR2 FQGNSA, per germline. The CDR3 covers 14 residues. The V and J ends lost 1 base and 5 bases, in that order; junction bases with no gene match: 4. CDR3 DNA: TGTGCCAGCAGCTTAGGCGGGGGTAGGGAGACCCAGTACTTC. Its protein product is CASSLGGGRETQYF.

This rearrangement joins TRBV9 to TRBJ1-2; possible D gene TRBD1, 5 bases. CDR1 and CDR2 (germline): SGDLS, YYNGEE. The V end was cut by 2 bases, the J end by 8 bases, with 10 bases between. The CDR3 totals 12 residues. For the CDR3, the DNA is TGTGCCAGCAGCGTGGCAGGGTGGGGCTACACCTTC. As protein: CASSVAGWGYTF.

As for this clone: This may arise from a read error, as a much more abundant clone is one base away. V is TRBV19 and J is TRBJ1-1; D is uncertain. V was shortened by 7 bases and J by 4 bases, with 7 bases between the two germline ends. CDR3 size: 11 residues. CDR1 LNHDA and CDR2 SQIVND come from the germline V gene (reference sequence). The CDR3 sequence is CASKGSTEAFF. CDR3 sequence (DNA): TGTGCCAGTAAAGGTAGCACTGAAGCTTTCTTT.

CDR3 sequence (DNA): TGTGCCAGCGGGAGGAGGGAGGGCACAGATACGCAGTATTTT. Amino acid sequence: CASGRREGTDTQYF. The gene calls are TRBV6-6 and TRBJ2-3; perhaps TRBD2 as D (6 bases). Germline loops: CDR1 MNHNY, CDR2 SVGAGI (reference sequence). The CDR3 consists of 14 residues. Deletions cut 8 bases from V and 1 base from J, with 13 bases between.

This chain joins TRBV30 and TRBJ1-2; no firm D call. This CDR3 comprises 13 residues. The germline CDR1 and CDR2 sequences are GTSNPN and SVGIG (reference sequence). V was cut by 3 bases and J by 0 bases, with 8 bases left in between. CDR3 in DNA: TGTGCCTGGAGGTCCCGGGCTAACTATGGCTACACCTTC. It is translated as CAWRSRANYGYTF.

V is TRBV5-4 and J is TRBJ1-2, with a tentative D call TRBD1 (5 bases). Germline CDR1 and CDR2: SGHNT and YYREEE (reference sequence). The CDR3 is 13 residues long. The germline V and J ends were trimmed by 4 bases and 8 bases, with 15 bases remaining between them. CDR3 sequence: CASSTAGLVGYTF. CDR3 in DNA: TGTGCCAGCAGCACCGCAGGGTTGGTCGGCTACACCTTC.

The J gene is TRBJ1-2, the V gene TRBV6-1; unclear D gene. This CDR3 is built from 13 residues. In germline, CDR1 is MNHNS, CDR2 SASEGT. V lost 1 base and J 5 bases, leaving 8 bases between the germline ends. CDR3 nucleotides: TGTGCCAGCAGTGAAGACAGTAGTTATGGCTACACCTTC. Protein sequence: CASSEDSSYGYTF.

The sample holds one count of this clone. This chain connects TRBV6-1 to TRBJ2-5, with 11 bases fitting TRBD1. Germline V gene data show CDR1 as MNHNS and CDR2 as SASEGT. This CDR3 region has 15 residues. V lost 5 bases and J lost 9; bases outside the gene matches: 11. The CDR3 protein is CASSPQGTGGAAQYF. The CDR3 nucleotides read TGTGCCAGCAGTCCCCAGGGGACAGGGGGGGCGGCCCAGTACTTC.

The V call is TRBV7-6, the J call TRBJ2-5; no reliable D call. Looked up from germline, CDR1 is SGHVS and CDR2 is FNYEAQ. V gave up 4 bases and J gave up 5 bases, with 5 bases separating them. There are 11 residues in the CDR3. CDR3 nucleotides: TGTGCCAGCAGCTCTCGGGAGACCCAGTACTTC. As protein: CASSSRETQYF. Together with reference TRBV7-6 and TRBJ2-5, the CDR3 gives the full variable domain: GAGVSQSPRYKVTKRGQDVALRCDPISGHVSLYWYRQALGQGPEFLTYFNYEAQQDKSGLPNDRFSAERPEGSISTLTIQRTEQRDSAMYRCASSSRETQYFGPGTRLLVL.